These 26 T cell receptor beta chains share one sample of origin, sequenced in a study of cytomegalovirus exposure and HLA in healthy donors. In the PCR, 60 Vbeta and 13 Jbeta primers were used. Some clones are missing from TCRdb's copy, which holds only in-frame ones; the method was immunoSEQ multiplex PCR. The data hold some 150,000 clones, with 80% observed a single time. The source material was PBMCs. The receptor set was obtained from a man aged 30 to 45 in good health and CMV-seronegative.

This rearrangement joins TRBV28 to TRBJ2-2, with 7 bases aligning to TRBD1. The CDR3 sequence is 16 residues long. Trimming took 2 bases from V and 8 from J; bases not matched to a gene: 11. Looked up from germline, CDR1 is MDHEN and CDR2 is SYDVKM. CDR3 DNA sequence: TGTGCCAGCAGTTTAACCGGGACAGAAGGTGTGGGGGAGCTGTTTTTT. It yields the protein CASSLTGTEGVGELFF.

The J gene is TRBJ2-7, the V gene TRBV6-5; possibly TRBD1 for D (5 bases). The V end lost 6 bases, the J end lost 3 bases, and 9 bases lay between the germline ends. This CDR3 is built from 12 residues. CDR1 MNHEY and CDR2 SVGAGI come from the germline V gene. In nucleotides, the CDR3 is TGTGCCAGCAGCGAGGACAACTACGAGCAGTACTTC. Translating it yields CASSEDNYEQYF.

The chain is built from TRBV28 and TRBJ1-1; a possible D gene is TRBD1 (6 bases). The CDR3 runs 15 residues. Germline-derived CDR1 and CDR2 are MDHEN and SYDVKM. With 6 bases removed from V and 0 bases from J, the gap between germline ends came to 14 bases. This chain's CDR3 is CASRYRRGMNTEAFF. Written as DNA, the CDR3 is TGTGCCAGCAGGTATCGCAGGGGAATGAACACTGAAGCTTTCTTT.

This chain connects TRBV5-1 to TRBJ1-1; no reliable D call. Trimming removed 4 bases from V and 6 bases from J, with 13 bases in between. CDR1 is SGHRS, CDR2 YFSETQ, per germline. This CDR3 is built from 13 residues. The CDR3 sequence: CASSPISSPEAFF. The CDR3 region has the DNA TGCGCCAGCAGCCCAATTAGCAGCCCTGAAGCTTTCTTT. The full variable domain, its missing parts supplied by reference TRBV5-1 and TRBJ1-1, is KAGVTQTPRYLIKTRGQQVTLSCSPISGHRSVSWYQQTPGQGLQFLFEYFSETQRNKGNFPGRFSGRQFSNSRSEMNVSTLELGDSALYLCASSPISSPEAFFGQGTRLTVV.

The chain is built from TRBV27 and TRBJ2-7; 7 bases map to TRBD1. V dropped 5 bases and J dropped 3; count of bases not matched to a gene: 19. This CDR3 region has 18 residues. Germline-derived CDR1 and CDR2 are MNHEY and SMNVEV (reference sequence). Here the CDR3 DNA reads TGTGCCAGCAGTCGAGAGGGACAGAGACCTCTTACAGTCTACGAGCAGTACTTC. Its translation is CASSREGQRPLTVYEQYF.

This chain joins TRBV7-9 and TRBJ1-2; no clear D. V lost 8 bases and J 6 bases, leaving 13 bases between the germline ends. The CDR3 spans 12 residues. Germline V gene sequence: CDR1 SEHNR, CDR2 FQNEAQ (reference sequence). CDR3 sequence reads: CASGSLGDGYTF. In DNA, the CDR3 is TGTGCCAGCGGCTCCCTCGGGGATGGCTACACCTTC.

This chain links TRBV5-6 with TRBJ2-7, with 7 bases fitting TRBD2. The trim removed 0 bases at V and 6 bases at J, leaving 18 bases unmatched. The CDR3 is 18 amino acids. CDR1 and CDR2 (germline): SGHDT, YYEEEE. The CDR3 DNA follows: TGTGCCAGCAGCTTGGCCCCGGCAAGGGGAGGGACCCCCGGCGAGCAGTACTTC. Its translation is CASSLAPARGGTPGEQYF.

V is TRBV6-6 and J is TRBJ1-6; D is perhaps TRBD1 (5 bases). The germline V and J ends were trimmed by 0 bases and 10 bases, with 13 bases remaining between them. Germline loops: CDR1 MNHNY, CDR2 SVGAGI (reference sequence). CDR3 length equals 15 residues. CDR3 region: CASSYSVEGRSPLHF. The CDR3 DNA sequence: TGTGCCAGCAGTTACTCGGTGGAGGGGAGGTCACCCCTCCACTTT.

The J gene is TRBJ1-4, the V gene TRBV4-3; a weak D match, TRBD1 (6 bases). V lost 1 base and J 8 bases, leaving 14 bases between the germline ends. The CDR3 totals 15 residues. Germline V CDR1 and CDR2: LGHNA, YSLEER. In DNA, the CDR3 is TGCGCCAGCAGCCAAGTCGGGCAGGGGCGAGAAAAACTGTTTTTT. Amino acid sequence: CASSQVGQGREKLFF.

V is TRBV11-2 and J is TRBJ1-1; 10 bases are shared with TRBD1. J lost 5 bases, V lost 0 bases, and 6 bases had no gene match. Germline CDR1 is SGHAT and CDR2 is FQNNGV. CDR3 length: 16 residues. This CDR3 reads CASSLERTGGRTEAFF. The CDR3 nucleotides are TGTGCCAGCAGCTTAGAGAGGACAGGGGGGAGGACTGAAGCTTTCTTT.

This sequence joins TRBV28 and TRBJ1-5; 7 nucleotides line up with TRBD1. The germline V gene encodes CDR1 MDHEN and CDR2 SYDVKM. Germline trimming cut 5 bases from V and 1 base from J; bases unmatched to any gene: 11. The CDR3 has 17 amino acids. The CDR3, as DNA: TGTGCCAGCAGTCGATTGGCAGGGGGGTTGAGCAATCAGCCCCAGCATTTT. It yields the protein CASSRLAGGLSNQPQHF.

V and J are TRBV25-1 and TRBJ2-1; 10 bases align to TRBD2. V was clipped by 1 base and J by 7 bases; unmatched bases: 7. Germline CDR1 is MGHDK and CDR2 is SYGVNS. This CDR3 contains 16 residues. Here the CDR3 reads CASSESSGGPLNEQFF. The CDR3 coding sequence is TGTGCCAGCAGTGAATCTAGCGGGGGACCTCTTAATGAGCAGTTCTTC.

The chain employs TRBV28 and TRBJ1-6; 7 positions match TRBD1. This CDR3 comprises 14 residues. Germline V gives CDR1 MDHEN, CDR2 SYDVKM. J gave up 10 bases and V 2 bases, and 5 bases lay outside the gene matches. The CDR3 bases are TGTGCCAGCAGTTTAGGACAGGTCAGGTCACCCCTCCACTTT. It yields the protein CASSLGQVRSPLHF.

The CDR3 DNA reads as TGTGCCAGCAGCTTTGACAGAACTAATGAAAAACTGTTTTTT. The encoded protein is CASSFDRTNEKLFF. This chain links TRBV7-9 with TRBJ1-4; D may be TRBD1 (5 bases). This CDR3 contains 14 residues. CDR1 is SEHNR and CDR2 is FQNEAQ in the germline V gene (reference sequence). Deletions cut 3 bases from V and 1 base from J, with 6 bases between.

The genes are TRBV14 and TRBJ2-3, with D tentatively TRBD1 (6 bases). CDR1 is SGHDN and CDR2 is FVKESK in the germline V gene. This CDR3 contains 14 residues. Between the trimmed V and J ends, which lost 6 bases and 4 bases, there was a span of 14 bases. The CDR3 here is CASSWGRVPDTQYF. The CDR3 DNA is TGTGCCAGCAGTTGGGGGCGAGTCCCAGATACGCAGTATTTT. The full variable domain, with the rest looked up from reference TRBV14 and TRBJ2-3, is EAGVTQFPSHSVIEKGQTVTLRCDPISGHDNLYWYRRVMGKEIKFLLHFVKESKQDESGMPNNRFLAERTGGTYSTLKVQPAELEDSGVYFCASSWGRVPDTQYFGPGTRLTVL.

The chain employs TRBV9 and TRBJ2-3, with 7 bases that match TRBD1. Unmatched junction bases numbered 7, after V lost 4 bases and J lost 2 bases. There are 15 residues in the CDR3. Germline loops: CDR1 SGDLS, CDR2 YYNGEE. The CDR3 is CASSSTTGFTDTQYF. In DNA form, the CDR3 reads TGTGCCAGCAGCTCCACGACAGGGTTCACAGATACGCAGTATTTT.

The chain recombines TRBV7-8 with TRBJ1-2; TRBD1 matches at 7 bases. Trimming took 3 bases from V and 2 from J; bases not matched to a gene: 9. Germline V lookup: CDR1 SGHVS, CDR2 FQNEAQ. This CDR3 is built from 16 residues. In DNA form, the CDR3 reads TGTGCCAGCAGCTTCCGGACAGGCAGACTAAACTATGGCTACACCTTC. It codes for CASSFRTGRLNYGYTF.

This rearrangement joins TRBV7-8 to TRBJ2-7; tentative D call: TRBD2 (6 bases). Per germline, CDR1 SGHVS and CDR2 FQNEAQ. This CDR3 has 14 residues. V was cut by 5 bases and J by 5 bases, with 16 bases left in between. CDR3 in amino acids: CASSRPGEFNEQYF. The CDR3, as DNA: TGTGCCAGCAGCCGTCCGGGGGAGTTCAACGAGCAGTACTTC.

Here the CDR3 DNA reads TGCAGCGTAGCTAAGGGCGGGGTAGGTGAAGCTTTCTTT. It yields the protein CSVAKGGVGEAFF. This chain uses TRBV29-1 with TRBJ1-1; D call uncertain. This CDR3 spans 13 amino acids. Looked up from germline, CDR1 is SQVTM and CDR2 is ANQGSEA. Trimming removed 6 bases at V and 7 bases at J, with 18 bases between.

The rearrangement uses TRBV19 and TRBJ1-3, with 7 nucleotides matching TRBD1. The CDR3 is 13 amino acids. Germline trimming cut 5 bases from V and 8 bases from J; bases unmatched to any gene: 6. The germline V gene encodes CDR1 LNHDA and CDR2 SQIVND (reference sequence). The CDR3 loop reads CASSVGTVDTIYF. DNA of the CDR3: TGTGCCAGTAGTGTCGGGACAGTGGACACCATATATTTT.

This rearrangement joins TRBV19 to TRBJ2-7, with TRBD2 as a possible D gene (5 bases). Germline values: CDR1 LNHDA, CDR2 SQIVND (reference sequence). The CDR3 covers 16 residues. The V gene lost 6 bases and the J gene lost 2 bases, with 20 bases spanning the gap. This chain's CDR3 is CASSPSLRSGPYEQYF. Here the CDR3 DNA reads TGTGCCAGTAGCCCCTCCCTCAGAAGCGGCCCCTACGAGCAGTACTTC.

The chain uses TRBV29-1 and TRBJ2-5; 10 nucleotides match TRBD2. V shed 3 bases and J 6 bases; nucleotides not matched to a gene: 4. This CDR3 is built from 13 residues. Germline loops: CDR1 SQVTM, CDR2 ANQGSEA. The CDR3 is CSVDSGGGQTQYF. The DNA for the CDR3 is TGCAGCGTTGACAGCGGGGGGGGGCAGACCCAGTACTTC.

The V and J genes are TRBV5-4 and TRBJ1-5; maybe TRBD1 (6 bases). This CDR3 is built from 13 residues. From germline, CDR1 is SGHNT and CDR2 YYREEE (reference sequence). V was cut by 2 bases and J by 7 bases, with 10 bases left in between. CDR3 nucleotides: TGTGCCAGCAGCTTACAGGGCGAACAGCCCCAGCATTTT. Translation: CASSLQGEQPQHF. The entire variable domain, with the rest obtained from reference TRBV5-4 and TRBJ1-5, is as follows: ETGVTQSPTHLIKTRGQQVTLRCSSQSGHNTVSWYQQALGQGPQFIFQYYREEENGRGNFPPRFSGLQFPNYSSELNVNALELDDSALYLCASSLQGEQPQHFGDGTRLSIL.

The sample holds a few counts of this clone. V and J are TRBV28 and TRBJ2-5; tentatively, D is TRBD1 (5 bases). The CDR3 length is 13 residues. The V and J ends lost 6 bases and 3 bases respectively, with 11 bases between them. Germline CDR1 MDHEN, CDR2 SYDVKM. CDR3 in DNA: TGTGCCAGCAGACAGGAGTGGGAAGAGACCCAGTACTTC. The encoded protein is CASRQEWEETQYF.

The CDR3 bases are TGTGCCAGCAGTACCCAGGACAGGGGCGATGAGCAGTTCTTC. It encodes CASSTQDRGDEQFF. The rearrangement uses TRBV28 and TRBJ2-1; TRBD1 aligns across 9 bases. The CDR3 length is 14 residues. Losses at the gene ends were 5 bases for V and 8 bases for J; bases not matched to a gene: 7. CDR1 and CDR2 (germline): MDHEN, SYDVKM.

The rearrangement uses TRBV27 and TRBJ2-1; 7 nucleotides match TRBD2. CDR1 is MNHEY, CDR2 SMNVEV, per germline (reference sequence). The ends lost 3 bases at V and 9 bases at J; junction bases unmatched: 11. The CDR3 loop spans 15 amino acids. The CDR3 DNA reads as TGTGCCAGCAGTTTCTTTATCGGGGGGAGAGGTGAGCAGTTCTTC. Its translation: CASSFFIGGRGEQFF.